This entry describes one TCR beta chain. This CDR3 contains 18 residues. Germline V gene data show CDR1 as SGHVS and CDR2 as FQNEAQ. Trimming at V came to 1 base and at J to 1 base, leaving 11 bases not matched to a gene. The data are from a study of technical replicates of blood from a handful of donors. Profiled with immunoSEQ multiplex PCR; TCRdb holds only in-frame clones, not every one. The table has nearly 70,000 clones, 92% seen once. The TCR was taken from a human donor in good health. V gene TRBV7-8 combines with J gene TRBJ2-7, with 9 nucleotides matching TRBD2. The sample consisted of T cells isolated from PBMCs. Here the CDR3 DNA reads TGTGCCAGCAGCTTAGACACTACGGCGGGAGGGGGGTCCTACGAGCAGTACTTC. Translated, it gives CASSLDTTAGGGSYEQYF.